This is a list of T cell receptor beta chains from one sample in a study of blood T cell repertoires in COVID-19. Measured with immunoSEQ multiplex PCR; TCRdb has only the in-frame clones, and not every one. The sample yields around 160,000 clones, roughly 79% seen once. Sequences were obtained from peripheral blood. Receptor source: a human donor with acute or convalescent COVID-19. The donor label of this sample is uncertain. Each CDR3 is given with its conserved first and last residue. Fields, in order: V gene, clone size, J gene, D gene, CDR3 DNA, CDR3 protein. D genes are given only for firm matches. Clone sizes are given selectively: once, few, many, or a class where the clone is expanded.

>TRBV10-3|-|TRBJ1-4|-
TGTGCCATCAGCTATACAACTAATGAAAAACTGTTTTTT
CAISYTTNEKLFF
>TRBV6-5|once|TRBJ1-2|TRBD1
TGTGCCAGCAGGGGGACAGGAAACTATGGCTACACCTTC
CASRGTGNYGYTF
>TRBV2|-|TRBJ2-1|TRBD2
TGTGCCAGCAGGCTAGACCCGATAGCGGGGGGGCACAATGAGCAGTTCTTC
CASRLDPIAGGHNEQFF
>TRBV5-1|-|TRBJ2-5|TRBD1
TGCGCCAGCAGCTCCGGGACAGGGGTCTCGACCTCCAAGGGGACCCAGTACTTC
CASSSGTGVSTSKGTQYF
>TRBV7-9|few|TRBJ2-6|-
TGTGCCAGCAGCTTAGAGGTAGGGGTAGGTGGGGCCAACGTCCTGACTTTC
CASSLEVGVGGANVLTF
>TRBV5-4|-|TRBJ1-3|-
TGTGCCAGCAGCAGCGGGTCCTGGGGAAACACCATATATTTT
CASSSGSWGNTIYF
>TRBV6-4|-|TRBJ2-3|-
TGTGCCAGCAGTGTTGGCAGGGTTTCAGATACGCAGTATTTT
CASSVGRVSDTQYF
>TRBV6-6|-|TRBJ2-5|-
TGTGCCAGCAGTTACGGACAGGGAGGGGAGACCCAGTACTTC
CASSYGQGGETQYF
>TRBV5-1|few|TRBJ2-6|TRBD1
TGCGCCAGCAGCTTGGTAGGGACAGACCACTCTGGGGCCAACGTCCTGACTTTC
CASSLVGTDHSGANVLTF
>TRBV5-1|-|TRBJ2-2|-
TGCGCCAGCAGCTCGGGCCCGGACGGAGGTCCCACCGGGGAGCTGTTTTTT
CASSSGPDGGPTGELFF
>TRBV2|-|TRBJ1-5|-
TGTGCCAGCAGCGGTGGGCAGAATCAGCCCCAGCATTTT
CASSGGQNQPQHF
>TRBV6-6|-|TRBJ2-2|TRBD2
TGTGCCAGCACCCCGAAGCGGGGCGGTACCGGGGAGCTGTTTTTT
CASTPKRGGTGELFF
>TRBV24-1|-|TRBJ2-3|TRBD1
TGTGCCACCAGTGATTCCGTTCCGACCCCGGGACAGGGAGGAACAGATACGCAGTATTTT
CATSDSVPTPGQGGTDTQYF
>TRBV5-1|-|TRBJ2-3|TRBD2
TGCGCCAGCAGCTCCCTGGCGGGGGGGGTCACAGATACGCAGTATTTT
CASSSLAGGVTDTQYF
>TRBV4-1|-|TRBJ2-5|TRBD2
TGCGCCAGCAGCCAAAGGGGTAGCGGGGGCCAAGAGACCCAGTACTTC
CASSQRGSGGQETQYF
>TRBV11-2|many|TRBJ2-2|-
TGTGCCAGCAGCTCCTTCACCGGGGAGCTGTTTTTT
CASSSFTGELFF
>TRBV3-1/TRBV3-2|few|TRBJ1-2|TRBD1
TGTGCCAGCAGCCAAGATTGGACAGGGGGAGCCGATGGCTACACCTTC
CASSQDWTGGADGYTF
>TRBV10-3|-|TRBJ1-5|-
TGTGCCATCAGTGAGTCCGGGGGGGCTCAGCCCCAGCATTTT
CAISESGGAQPQHF
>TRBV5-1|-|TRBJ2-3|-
TGCGCCAGCAGCCGGGATCCTCCCACAGATACGCAGTATTTT
CASSRDPPTDTQYF
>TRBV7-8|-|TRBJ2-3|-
TGTGCCAGCAGCTTAGAAACTGCCACAGATACGCAGTATTTT
CASSLETATDTQYF
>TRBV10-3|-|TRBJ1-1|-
TGTGCCATCAGCCAGGGGATGAACACTGAAGCTTTCTTT
CAISQGMNTEAFF
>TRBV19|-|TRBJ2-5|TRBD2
TGTGCCAGTAGTAGGCGGGGGGGAACGGCAGAGACCCAGTACTTC
CASSRRGGTAETQYF
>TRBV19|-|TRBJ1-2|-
TGTGCCAGTAGTATCAGCGGCCTCTATGGCTACACCTTC
CASSISGLYGYTF
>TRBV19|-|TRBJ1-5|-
TGTGCCAGTAGTATAGCAGGCCTCAATCAGCCCCAGCATTTT
CASSIAGLNQPQHF
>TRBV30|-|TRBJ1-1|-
TGTGCCTGGAGTGACCCGGGAGAAGCTTTCTTT
CAWSDPGEAFF
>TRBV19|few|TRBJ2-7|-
TGTGCCAGTAGTATAATTCCAGGGACCTACGAGCAGTACTTC
CASSIIPGTYEQYF
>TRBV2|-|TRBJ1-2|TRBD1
TGTGCCAGCAGTACTGATAGGACAGGGCTGTGGGGCTACACCTTC
CASSTDRTGLWGYTF
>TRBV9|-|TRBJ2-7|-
TGTGCCAGCAGCGTAGGCGCTGCATACTCCTACGAGCAGTACTTC
CASSVGAAYSYEQYF
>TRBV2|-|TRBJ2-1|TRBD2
TGTGCCAGCCTACTAGCGGGGGGGCAATCTGAGCAGTTCTTC
CASLLAGGQSEQFF
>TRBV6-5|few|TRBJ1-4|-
TGTGCCAGCAGTTACGAACAGGGTAGGCGTGAAAAACTGTTTTTT
CASSYEQGRREKLFF
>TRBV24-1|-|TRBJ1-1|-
TGTGCCACCCGGCAGGGTCGTGAAGCTTTCTTT
CATRQGREAFF
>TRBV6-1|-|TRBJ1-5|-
TGTGCCAGCAGTGAAGCGGAACAGTATAGCAATCAGCCCCAGCATTTT
CASSEAEQYSNQPQHF
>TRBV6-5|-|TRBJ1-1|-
TGTGCCAGCAGTTACCGCGGCAGGGGTATGGACACTGAAGCTTTCTTT
CASSYRGRGMDTEAFF
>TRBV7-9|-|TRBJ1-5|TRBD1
TGTGCCAGCAGCCCTTCGGACAGGGGCATTGGTCAGCCCCAGCATTTT
CASSPSDRGIGQPQHF
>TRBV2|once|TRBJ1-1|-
TGTGCCAGCAGCTGGCTGGGGCCGCAGAACACTGAAGCTTTCTTT
CASSWLGPQNTEAFF
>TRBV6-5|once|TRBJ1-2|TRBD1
TGTGCCAGCAGTTATGCAGGGGGTCCCGGCTACACCTTC
CASSYAGGPGYTF
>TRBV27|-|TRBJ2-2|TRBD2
TGTGCCAGCAGCCGCCCGCCCGGGGTAGCGGGCACCGGGGAGCTGTTTTTT
CASSRPPGVAGTGELFF
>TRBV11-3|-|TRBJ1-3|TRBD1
TGTGCCAGCAGCTTAGATTGGACAGGGTACGGAAACACCATATATTTT
CASSLDWTGYGNTIYF
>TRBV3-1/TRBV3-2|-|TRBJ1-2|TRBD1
TGTGCCAGCAGCCTCGGGGCAGGGGGAGGCTATGGCTACACCTTC
CASSLGAGGGYGYTF
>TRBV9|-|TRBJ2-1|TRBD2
TGTGCCAGCAGCCCAAGTTCAAGCGGGGGGGCTGGGGAGCAGTTCTTC
CASSPSSSGGAGEQFF
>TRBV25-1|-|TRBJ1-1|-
TGTGCCAGCAGTTTCGCCGGGACACTCGCGGCTTTCTTT
CASSFAGTLAAFF
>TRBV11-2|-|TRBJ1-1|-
TGTGCCAGCAGCTTAGTACAGAACACTGAAGCTTTCTTT
CASSLVQNTEAFF